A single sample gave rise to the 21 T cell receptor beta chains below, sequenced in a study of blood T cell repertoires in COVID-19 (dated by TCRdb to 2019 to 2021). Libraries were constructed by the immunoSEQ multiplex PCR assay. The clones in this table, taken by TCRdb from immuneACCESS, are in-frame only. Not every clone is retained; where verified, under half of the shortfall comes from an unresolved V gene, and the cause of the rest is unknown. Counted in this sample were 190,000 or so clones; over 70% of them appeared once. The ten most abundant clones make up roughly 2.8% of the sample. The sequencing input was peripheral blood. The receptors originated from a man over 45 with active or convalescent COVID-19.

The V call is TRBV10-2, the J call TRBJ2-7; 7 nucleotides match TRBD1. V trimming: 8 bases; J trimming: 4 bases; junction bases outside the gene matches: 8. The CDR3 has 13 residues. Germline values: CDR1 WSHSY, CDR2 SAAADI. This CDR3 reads CASATGVGYEQYF. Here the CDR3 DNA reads TGCGCCAGCGCCACAGGGGTTGGGTACGAGCAGTACTTC.

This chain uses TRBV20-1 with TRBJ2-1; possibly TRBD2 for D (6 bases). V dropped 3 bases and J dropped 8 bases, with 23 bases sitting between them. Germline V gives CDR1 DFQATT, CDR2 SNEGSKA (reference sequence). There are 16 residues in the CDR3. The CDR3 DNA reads TGCAGTGCTAGTCTTTGGGGATATGAGGGAGGTCATGAGCAGTTCTTC. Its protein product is CSASLWGYEGGHEQFF.

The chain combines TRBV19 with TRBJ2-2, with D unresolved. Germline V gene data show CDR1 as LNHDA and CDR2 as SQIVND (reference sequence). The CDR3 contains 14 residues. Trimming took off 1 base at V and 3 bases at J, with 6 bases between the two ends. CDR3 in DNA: TGTGCCAGTAGTATAGGAGCTCACACCGGGGAGCTGTTTTTT. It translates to CASSIGAHTGELFF.

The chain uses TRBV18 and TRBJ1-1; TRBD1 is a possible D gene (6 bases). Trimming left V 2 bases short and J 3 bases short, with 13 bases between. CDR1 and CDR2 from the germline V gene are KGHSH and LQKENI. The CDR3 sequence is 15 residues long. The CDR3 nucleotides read TGTGCCAGCTCACCAAGAGCTCAGGGGCACACTGAAGCTTTCTTT. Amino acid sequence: CASSPRAQGHTEAFF.

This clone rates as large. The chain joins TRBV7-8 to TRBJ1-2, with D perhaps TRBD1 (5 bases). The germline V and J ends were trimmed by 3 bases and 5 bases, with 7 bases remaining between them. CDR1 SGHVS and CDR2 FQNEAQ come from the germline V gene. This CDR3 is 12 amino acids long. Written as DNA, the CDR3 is TGTGCCAGCAGCTTTGGGGGGTATGGCTACACCTTC. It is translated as CASSFGGYGYTF.

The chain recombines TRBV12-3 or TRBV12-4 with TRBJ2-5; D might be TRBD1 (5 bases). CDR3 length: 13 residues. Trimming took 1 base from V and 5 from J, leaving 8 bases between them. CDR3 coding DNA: TGTGCCAGCAGTTTAGTTCAGGGTGAGACCCAGTACTTC. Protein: CASSLVQGETQYF.

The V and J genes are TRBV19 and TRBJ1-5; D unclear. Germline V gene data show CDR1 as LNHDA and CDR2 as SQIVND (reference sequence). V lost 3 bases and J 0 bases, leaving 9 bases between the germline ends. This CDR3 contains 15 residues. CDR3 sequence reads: CASSIGEYSNQPQHF. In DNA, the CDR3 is TGTGCCAGTAGTATTGGAGAATATAGCAATCAGCCCCAGCATTTT.

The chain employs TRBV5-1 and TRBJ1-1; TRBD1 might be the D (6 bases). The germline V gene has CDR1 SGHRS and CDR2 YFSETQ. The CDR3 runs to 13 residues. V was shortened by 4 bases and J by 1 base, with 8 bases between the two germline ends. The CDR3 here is CASSQGSNTEAFF. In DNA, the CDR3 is TGCGCCAGCAGCCAGGGGTCGAACACTGAAGCTTTCTTT.

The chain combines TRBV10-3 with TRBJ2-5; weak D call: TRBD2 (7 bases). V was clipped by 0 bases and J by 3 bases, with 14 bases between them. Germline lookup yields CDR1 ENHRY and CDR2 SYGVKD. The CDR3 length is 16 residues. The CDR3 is CAISESRGGPKETQYF. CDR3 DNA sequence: TGTGCCATCAGTGAGTCAAGGGGGGGACCGAAAGAGACCCAGTACTTC.

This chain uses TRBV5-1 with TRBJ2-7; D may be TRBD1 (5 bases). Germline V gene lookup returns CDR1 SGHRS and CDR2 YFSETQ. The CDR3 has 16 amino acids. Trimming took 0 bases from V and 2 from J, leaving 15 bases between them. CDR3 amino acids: CASSLGIVADTYEQYF. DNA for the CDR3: TGCGCCAGCAGCTTGGGGATCGTCGCGGACACCTACGAGCAGTACTTC.

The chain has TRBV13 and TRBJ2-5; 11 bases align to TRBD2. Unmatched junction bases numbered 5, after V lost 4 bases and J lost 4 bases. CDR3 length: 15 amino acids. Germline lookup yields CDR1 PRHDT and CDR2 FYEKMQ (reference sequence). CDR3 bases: TGTGCCAGCAGCTCCCGCCTAGCGGGAGGAGAGACCCAGTACTTC. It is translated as CASSSRLAGGETQYF.

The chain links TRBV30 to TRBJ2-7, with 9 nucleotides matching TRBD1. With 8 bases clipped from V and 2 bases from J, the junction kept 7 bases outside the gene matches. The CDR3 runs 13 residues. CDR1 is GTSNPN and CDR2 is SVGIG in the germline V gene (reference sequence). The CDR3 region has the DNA TGTGCCCGAGGGACAGGGATACCCTACGAGCAGTACTTC. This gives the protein CARGTGIPYEQYF.

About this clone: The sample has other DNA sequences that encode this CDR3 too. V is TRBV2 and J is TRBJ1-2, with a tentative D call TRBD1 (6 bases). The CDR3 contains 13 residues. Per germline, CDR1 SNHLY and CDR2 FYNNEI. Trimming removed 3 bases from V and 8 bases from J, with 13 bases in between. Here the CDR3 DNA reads TGTGCCAGCAGTGAGGGTCCGGGGGGCGGCTACACCTTC. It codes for CASSEGPGGGYTF.

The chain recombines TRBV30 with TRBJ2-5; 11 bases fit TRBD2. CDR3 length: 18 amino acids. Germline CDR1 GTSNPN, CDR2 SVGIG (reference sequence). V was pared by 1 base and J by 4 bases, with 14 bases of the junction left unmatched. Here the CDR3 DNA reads TGTGCCTGGAGTGGAGACATCAAAACTAGCGGGAGAGGAGAGACCCAGTACTTC. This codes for CAWSGDIKTSGRGETQYF. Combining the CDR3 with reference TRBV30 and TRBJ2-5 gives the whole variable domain SQTIHQWPATLVQPVGSPLSLECTVEGTSNPNLYWYRQAAGRGLQLLFYSVGIGQISSEVPQNLSASRPQDRQFILSSKKLLLSDSGFYLCAWSGDIKTSGRGETQYFGPGTRLLVL.

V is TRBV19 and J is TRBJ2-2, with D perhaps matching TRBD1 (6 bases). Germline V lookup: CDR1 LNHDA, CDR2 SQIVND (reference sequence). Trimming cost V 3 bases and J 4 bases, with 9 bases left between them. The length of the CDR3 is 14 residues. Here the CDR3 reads CASSIFRGTGELFF. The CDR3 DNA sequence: TGTGCCAGTAGTATCTTCAGGGGCACCGGGGAGCTGTTTTTT.

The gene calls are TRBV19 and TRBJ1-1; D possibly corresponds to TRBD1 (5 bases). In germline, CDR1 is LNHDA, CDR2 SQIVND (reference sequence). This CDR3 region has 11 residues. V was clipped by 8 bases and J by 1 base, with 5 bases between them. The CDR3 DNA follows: TGTGCCAGTGGACAGAACACTGAAGCTTTCTTT. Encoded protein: CASGQNTEAFF.

CDR3 DNA sequence: TGTGCCAGCAGCCAAGGCTTAGGGGGAAAAGAGTTCTTC. It yields the protein CASSQGLGGKEFF. The genes are TRBV3-1 (or the pseudogene TRBV3-2) and TRBJ2-1; TRBD1 is a possible D gene (6 bases). This CDR3 comprises 13 residues. Germline CDR1 LGHDT, CDR2 YNNKEL (reference sequence). V was clipped by 1 base and J by 14 bases, with 15 bases between them.

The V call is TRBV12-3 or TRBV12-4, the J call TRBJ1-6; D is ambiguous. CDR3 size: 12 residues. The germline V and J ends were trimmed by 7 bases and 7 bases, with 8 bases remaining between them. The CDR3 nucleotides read TGTGCCAGCACCTTGGGCAATTCACCCCTCCACTTT. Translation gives CASTLGNSPLHF.

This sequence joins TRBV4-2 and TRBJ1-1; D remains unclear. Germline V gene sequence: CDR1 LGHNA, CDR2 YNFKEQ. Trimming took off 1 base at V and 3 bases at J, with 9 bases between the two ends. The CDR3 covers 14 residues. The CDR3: CASSQADGDTEAFF. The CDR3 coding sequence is TGTGCCAGCAGCCAAGCCGACGGGGACACTGAAGCTTTCTTT.

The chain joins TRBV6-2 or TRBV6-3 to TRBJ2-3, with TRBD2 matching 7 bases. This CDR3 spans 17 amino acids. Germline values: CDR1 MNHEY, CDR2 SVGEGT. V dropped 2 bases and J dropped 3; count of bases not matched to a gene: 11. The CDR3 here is CASSYPGRVTPTDTQYF. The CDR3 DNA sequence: TGTGCCAGCAGTTACCCTGGGAGGGTGACCCCTACAGATACGCAGTATTTT.

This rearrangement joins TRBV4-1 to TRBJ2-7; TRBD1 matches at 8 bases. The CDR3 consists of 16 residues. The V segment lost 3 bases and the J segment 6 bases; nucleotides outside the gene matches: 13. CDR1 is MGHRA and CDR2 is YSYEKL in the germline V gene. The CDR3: CASSQDLGQGGLEQYF. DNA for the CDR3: TGCGCCAGCAGCCAGGACCTCGGACAGGGAGGACTCGAGCAGTACTTC.